These T cell receptor beta chains were read from a single sample in a study of response to subunit inactivated influenza vaccine. TCRdb called the RT-PCR reads again in MiXCR, with one record for every CDR3 protein. The data show about 190,000 distinct CDR3 sequences, with around an eighth seen just once and approximately 25% held by the top ten. The sample here was CD8+ T cells sorted from PBMCs, taken roughly 5 days after vaccination. These receptors all stem from a man in his forties or fifties who received an inactivated influenza vaccine. CDR3s include the opening cysteine and the closing phenylalanine or tryptophan. D genes are given only for firm matches. Only some rows state a clone size, as once, few, many or a class for expanded clones.

j_call clone_size v_call d_call cdr3_nt cdr3_aa
TRBJ2-1 - TRBV29-1 - TGCAGCGTTGGTCTCTCTGGCAATGAGCAGTTCTTC CSVGLSGNEQFF
TRBJ2-7 - TRBV11-2 TRBD2 TGTGCCAGCAGCTTAGTTGCTAGCGGGAGAAGTAGGGGGTACGAGCAGTACTTC CASSLVASGRSRGYEQYF
TRBJ2-5 few TRBV28 TRBD2 TGTGCCAGCAGTTTAGGCGGGGGAGGGGAACAAGAGACCCAGTACTTC CASSLGGGGEQETQYF
TRBJ1-6 - TRBV20-1 - TGCAGTGCTAGAGATAATTATGGCAGGGGCCTCGATTCACCCCTCCACTTT CSARDNYGRGLDSPLHF
TRBJ1-2 - TRBV11-2 - TGTGCCAGCAGCCCTACCTCTGGACCAGCTTTCTATGGCTACACCTTC CASSPTSGPAFYGYTF
TRBJ2-6 - TRBV5-1 - TGCGCCAGCAGCTTGGCCGGTGGGGCCAACGTCCTGACTTTC CASSLAGGANVLTF
TRBJ2-3 - TRBV4-2 - TGTGCCAGCAGCCAAGAGGCAGGGCGCGCAGATACGCAGTATTTT CASSQEAGRADTQYF
TRBJ2-2 - TRBV12-3/TRBV12-4 TRBD2 TGTGCCAGCAGTTTGTACGGGGGGGCTTCAGACACCGGGGAGCTGTTTTTT CASSLYGGASDTGELFF
TRBJ1-2 - TRBV6-5 - TGTGCCAGCAGAGCGCTAAGCTATGGCTACACCTTC CASRALSYGYTF
TRBJ2-3 few TRBV15 - TGTGCCACCAGCCGGTCCGCGGGGACCGGGACAGATACGCAGTATTTT CATSRSAGTGTDTQYF
TRBJ2-1 once TRBV29-1 TRBD2 TGCAGCGTTGAAACTAGCGGGAGAGACCTTTACGAGCAGTTCTTC CSVETSGRDLYEQFF
TRBJ2-1 - TRBV2 TRBD2 TGTGCCAGCAAACCGACTAGCGGGGGGGCTAGTGAGCAGTTCTTC CASKPTSGGASEQFF
TRBJ2-2 - TRBV20-1 TRBD2 TGCAGTGCTAGAGCCCCGGGACTAGCTAAACCCGGGGAGCTGTTTTTT CSARAPGLAKPGELFF
TRBJ2-3 many TRBV6-2/TRBV6-3 TRBD1 TGTGCCATCGGGGTCAGGGACAGGAGCACAGATACGCAGTATTTT CAIGVRDRSTDTQYF
TRBJ2-7 - TRBV29-1 TRBD2 TGCAGCGTTCAAGAGTACGTCCGTAGGACTAGCGGGGTTAGGAGCTCCTACGAGCAGTACTTC CSVQEYVRRTSGVRSSYEQYF
TRBJ2-5 - TRBV20-1 - TGCAGTGCGATTCATAACTACCCCTCGGAGACCCAGTACTTC CSAIHNYPSETQYF
TRBJ2-2 few TRBV6-2/TRBV6-3 - TGTGCCAGCAGTTACGGCCGGCAGCTCGCCGGGGAGCTGTTTTTT CASSYGRQLAGELFF
TRBJ2-1 - TRBV4-1 TRBD1 TGCGCCAGCAGCAAACAGGGGGCTTACAATGAGCAGTTCTTC CASSKQGAYNEQFF
TRBJ2-1 few TRBV4-3 - TGCGCCAGCAGCCAAGATTCGGCCAAGAGACTCGGCCACAATGAGCAGTTCTTC CASSQDSAKRLGHNEQFF
TRBJ2-7 - TRBV25-1 - TGTGCCAGCAGTGATTTTGCAAGGGAGCAGTACTTC CASSDFAREQYF
TRBJ2-1 few TRBV3-1 - TGTGCCAGCAGCCAAGACCCAATTTACGGCTCCTACAATGAGCAGTTCTTC CASSQDPIYGSYNEQFF
TRBJ1-5 - TRBV19 - TGTGCCAGTAGTAAGATCGATTTTAGCAATCAGCCCCAGCATTTT CASSKIDFSNQPQHF
TRBJ2-7 few TRBV24-1 - TGTGCCACCAGTGACCAGGGTGCTCCCTACGAGCAGTACTTC CATSDQGAPYEQYF
TRBJ2-1 once TRBV28 TRBD2 TGTGCCACTCGACGGACTAGCGCTTACAATGAGCAGTTCTTC CATRRTSAYNEQFF
TRBJ2-1 - TRBV12-3/TRBV12-4 - TGTGCCACCCAACCCATTCCGAACAATGAGCAGTTCTTC CATQPIPNNEQFF
TRBJ2-1 - TRBV4-1 - TGCGCCAGCAGCCAGATTAGCGAGGGCTTAAATGAGCAGTTCTTC CASSQISEGLNEQFF
TRBJ1-2 - TRBV7-9 - TGTGCCAGCAGCTTAGGAGGTGACATTTATGGCTACACCTTC CASSLGGDIYGYTF
TRBJ2-3 few TRBV15 TRBD1 TGTGCCACCAGCAGAGTCCGGACAGGGGAGGGAGATACGCAGTATTTT CATSRVRTGEGDTQYF
TRBJ2-7 many TRBV7-9 TRBD1 TGTGCCAGCGGGACAGGGGAATACTACGAGCAGTACTTC CASGTGEYYEQYF
TRBJ1-2 few TRBV7-9 - TGTGCCAGCAGCCCCCCGGCACTCCTAAACTTTAGGGGCTACACCTTC CASSPPALLNFRGYTF
TRBJ2-2 - TRBV11-3 - TGTGCCAGCAGCTATCGACCCGGGGAGCTGTTTTTT CASSYRPGELFF
TRBJ2-4 few TRBV7-9 TRBD1 TGTGCCAGCTCTGAGGGGGCGCAAAACATTCAGTACTTC CASSEGAQNIQYF
TRBJ2-7 few TRBV9 - TGTGCCAGCAGCGTCGGGGACAACCACTACGAGCAGTACTTC CASSVGDNHYEQYF
TRBJ2-1 few TRBV28 TRBD2 TGTGCCAGCAGTTTAACGGGCGGGAGAAGTAATGAGCAGTTCTTC CASSLTGGRSNEQFF
TRBJ2-1 many TRBV20-1 TRBD1 TGCAGTGCCCGGACAGGGCGCGATTCCTACAATGAGCAGTTCTTC CSARTGRDSYNEQFF
TRBJ1-2 - TRBV7-9 - TGTGCCAGCAGCTCGAACTATGGCTACACCTTC CASSSNYGYTF
TRBJ2-7 - TRBV6-1 TRBD1 TGTGCCAGCAGTGCGGCCGGGACAGGGGTCGAGCAGTACTTC CASSAAGTGVEQYF
TRBJ2-2 - TRBV12-3/TRBV12-4 - TGTGCCAGCAGTTTACTCCTGAACACCGGGGAGCTGTTTTTT CASSLLLNTGELFF
TRBJ2-1 - TRBV13 - TGTGCCAGCAGCAACAGCAGCTCCTCCTACAATGAGCAGTTCTTC CASSNSSSSYNEQFF
TRBJ2-5 few TRBV6-5 TRBD1 TGTGCCAGCCTCGGGACAGATGAGACCCAGTACTTC CASLGTDETQYF
TRBJ1-4 few TRBV11-2 - TGTGCCAGCAGCTTAGGAGACCTTAAACTGTTTTTT CASSLGDLKLFF
TRBJ2-1 - TRBV4-3 - TGCGCCAGCAGCCAAGTAGCAAATGAGCAGTTCTTC CASSQVANEQFF
TRBJ2-1 few TRBV20-1 TRBD2 TGCAGTGCTAGAGATGCCCGGGCGGGAGGTCCCTACAATGAGCAGTTCTTC CSARDARAGGPYNEQFF
TRBJ2-3 few TRBV7-9 - TGTGCCAGCACGGAGCTGAGGGGTGGAGGGCGAGATACGCAGTATTTT CASTELRGGGRDTQYF
TRBJ1-1 - TRBV4-2 - TGTGCCAGCAGCCAGACAGCGCCCGGGGGCACTGAAGCTTTCTTT CASSQTAPGGTEAFF
TRBJ2-7 - TRBV9 - TGTGCCAGCAGCGTAGGGGCAGGGGTGAGGGAGCAGTACTTC CASSVGAGVREQYF
TRBJ2-7 few TRBV19 - TGTGCCAGTACATGGGGACATCGGGGGATCTACGAGCAGTACTTC CASTWGHRGIYEQYF
TRBJ1-5 - TRBV6-2/TRBV6-3 - TGTGCCAGCAGTAGATATAGCAATCAGCCCCAGCATTTT CASSRYSNQPQHF
TRBJ2-7 many TRBV4-1 TRBD1 TGCGCCAGCAGCCACCCAGGGGGAATCTACGAGCAGTACTTC CASSHPGGIYEQYF
TRBJ2-1 - TRBV29-1 TRBD2 TGCAGCGTTGGATGGATCGGACGGGGGGGCGGTGAGCAGTTCTTC CSVGWIGRGGGEQFF
TRBJ1-5 - TRBV5-5 - TGTGCCAGCAGCCCCGGAGGGGGGGGCCGACTAGGGTCCCAGCATTTT CASSPGGGGRLGSQHF
TRBJ1-2 few TRBV19 TRBD1 TGTGCCAGTAGTCGACGGACAGGGCGTAACTATGGCTACACCTTC CASSRRTGRNYGYTF
TRBJ1-1 few TRBV15 - TGTGCCACCAGCAGAGAGCTAACAGGGTACTGGACTGAAGCTTTCTTT CATSRELTGYWTEAFF
TRBJ2-5 - TRBV28 - TGTGCCAGCAGTATATTGGCTACGTACCAAGAGACCCAGTACTTC CASSILATYQETQYF
TRBJ2-1 - TRBV9 TRBD2 TGTGCCAGCAGCGGATTAGCGGGGGGGGGCAATGAGCAGTTCTTC CASSGLAGGGNEQFF
TRBJ1-2 - TRBV30 - TGTGCCTGGAGTCGGATGCCTAATGGCTACACCTTC CAWSRMPNGYTF
TRBJ1-1 - TRBV27 - TGTGCCAGCAGTCCAACCACTAGGGGGGAAGCTTTCTTT CASSPTTRGEAFF